The 30 T cell receptor beta chains in this list originate from one sample, sequenced in a study of regulatory T cells in long-lasting Graves disease. Building the TCR beta libraries relied on iRepertoire HTBI primers, and CDR3 regions underwent Arm-PCR. TCRdb re-called the multiplex PCR reads through MiXCR, storing one row per CDR3 protein. The sample shows about 330,000 distinct CDR3 sequences, around 15% of them seen only once. Noted time point: newly diagnosed GD, antithyroid drugs for less than 3 months. From PBMCs, RNA was extracted and then used to make the TCR library. These data are also associated with another study on T cells in Graves' hyperthyroidism and ophthalmopathy.

The material sequenced was peripheral blood mononuclear cells (PBMCs), taken at new diagnosis, from a patient treated with antithyroid drugs. The receptors stem from a young woman with Graves disease.

The sample holds many counts of this clonotype. V usage is TRBV29-1 and J usage is TRBJ2-3, with 7 bases lining up with TRBD1. Germline loops: CDR1 SQVTM, CDR2 ANQGSEA. Trimming removed 6 bases from V and 4 bases from J; junction bases left unmatched: 7. The CDR3 extends over 13 amino acids. The CDR3 DNA is TGCAGCGTGTCCGGGACAGTGGCAGATACGCAGTATTTT. This translates into CSVSGTVADTQYF.

This clonotype was seen a few times. The chain combines TRBV28 with TRBJ1-6; D may be TRBD1 (5 bases). The length of the CDR3 is 14 residues. The germline V gene has CDR1 MDHEN and CDR2 SYDVKM. Trimming shortened V by 10 bases and J by 5 bases, and 15 bases separated the two germline ends. CDR3 coding DNA: TGTGCCACCTTCCAGGGAGGGGATAATTCACCCCTCCACTTT. Amino acids: CATFQGGDNSPLHF. Based on the CDR3 plus reference TRBV28 and TRBJ1-6, the full variable domain is DVKVTQSSRYLVKRTGEKVFLECVQDMDHENMFWYRQDPGLGLRLIYFSYDVKMKEKGDIPEGYSVSREKKERFSLILESASTNQTSMYLCATFQGGDNSPLHFGNGTRLTVT.

This rearrangement joins TRBV13 to TRBJ1-3; D unclear. The CDR3 runs to 18 residues. Germline V gene data show CDR1 as PRHDT and CDR2 as FYEKMQ (reference sequence). V was shortened by 2 bases and J by 0 bases, with 17 bases between the two germline ends. The CDR3 bases are TGTGCCAGCAGCTTATTAGCTCCTCCAGCCAGCTCTGGAAACACCATATATTTT. It translates to CASSLLAPPASSGNTIYF.

This clonotype was detected many times. This chain connects TRBV28 to TRBJ2-7; D gene uncertain. Germline V CDR1 and CDR2: MDHEN, SYDVKM. Trimming took 7 bases from V and 6 from J, leaving 16 bases between them. The CDR3 covers 13 residues. The CDR3 loop reads CASKNHQTGEQYF. CDR3 nucleotide sequence: TGTGCCAGCAAGAACCACCAGACTGGCGAGCAGTACTTC.

In this sample, this clonotype turned up many times. The chain has TRBV28 and TRBJ2-1, with D possibly matching TRBD1 (5 bases). Germline V gives CDR1 MDHEN, CDR2 SYDVKM. V dropped 10 bases and J dropped 5 bases, with 15 bases sitting between them. CDR3 length: 13 amino acids. The CDR3 DNA sequence: TGTGCCATTCAGGGTTATGCGGACAATGAGCAGTTCTTC. It is translated as CAIQGYADNEQFF.

This CDR3 is CASGSGLAGSSYNEQFF. The CDR3, as DNA: TGTGCCAGCGGATCCGGACTAGCGGGGAGCTCCTACAATGAGCAGTTCTTC. V is TRBV5-6 and J is TRBJ2-1; 12 nucleotides agree with TRBD2. V trimming: 7 bases; J trimming: 0 bases; junction bases outside the gene matches: 8. This CDR3 is 17 amino acids long. Germline values: CDR1 SGHDT, CDR2 YYEEEE.

Turning to this clonotype: With a much larger clone just one base away, this may be a read error. The CDR3 DNA reads TGCTCGGGGGTGATGATGGGGACCCAGTACTTC. It specifies CSGVMMGTQYF. The chain combines TRBV20-1 with TRBJ2-5; D possibly corresponds to TRBD2 (6 bases). The germline gives CDR1 DFQATT, CDR2 SNEGSKA (reference sequence). The CDR3 extends over 11 amino acids.

This clonotype was recorded many times. DNA for the CDR3: TGTGCCAGCAGCTCGAGCGGGAGGGCCTACAATGAGCAGTTCTTC. Its translation is CASSSSGRAYNEQFF. The rearrangement joins TRBV7-9 to TRBJ2-1; 10 bases map to TRBD2. CDR1 SEHNR and CDR2 FQNEAQ come from the germline V gene (reference sequence). V gave up 4 bases and J gave up 2 bases; unmatched junction bases: 2. This CDR3 contains 15 residues.

This clonotype was counted at least ten times. The V gene is TRBV20-1, the J gene TRBJ2-1; D might be TRBD1 (6 bases). This CDR3 contains 15 residues. Trimming left V 5 bases short and J 1 base short, with 15 bases between. Germline V lookup: CDR1 DFQATT, CDR2 SNEGSKA (reference sequence). CDR3 bases: TGCAGTGCTCTCATGGGGGCTGGTTCCTACAATGAGCAGTTCTTC. This sequence encodes CSALMGAGSYNEQFF.

A remark on this clonotype: A far larger clone is one nucleotide away, so this likely arose from a read error. The chain links TRBV10-3 to TRBJ2-7; 11 nucleotides match TRBD1. The length of the CDR3 is 15 residues. Germline CDR1 and CDR2: ENHRY and SYGVKD. CDR3 DNA: TGTGCCAGCAGTGTGCCCGGGACAGGGGGAGACGAGCGGTACTTC. This gives the protein CASSVPGTGGDERYF.

The chain joins TRBV3-1 to TRBJ2-7; the match to TRBD2 covers 14 bases. Trimming took 4 bases from V and 7 from J; bases not matched to a gene: 12. The CDR3 consists of 17 residues. Looked up from germline, CDR1 is LGHDT and CDR2 is YNNKEL (reference sequence). CDR3 protein: CASSPGTSGRTVKEQYF. CDR3 in DNA: TGTGCCAGCAGCCCCGGGACTAGCGGGAGAACCGTTAAGGAGCAGTACTTC.

This clonotype was counted at least ten times. CDR3 bases: TGTGCCAGCAGCTTGTTAGGAGGACAGGGGGTTACAGATACGCAGTATTTT. Its protein product is CASSLLGGQGVTDTQYF. The chain is built from TRBV7-9 and TRBJ2-3; 10 nucleotides align to TRBD1. The V and J ends lost 3 bases and 3 bases, in that order; junction bases with no gene match: 9. Germline CDR1 is SEHNR and CDR2 is FQNEAQ (reference sequence). The CDR3 length is 17 residues.

This clonotype was detected many times. This rearrangement joins TRBV28 to TRBJ1-3; 9 bases fit TRBD1. This CDR3 spans 13 amino acids. With V trimmed by 8 bases and J by 10 bases, 9 bases remained unmatched. In germline, CDR1 is MDHEN, CDR2 SYDVKM. The CDR3, as DNA: TGTGCCAGCTGTGGGACAGGGCCTCTGACCATATATTTT. Translation gives CASCGTGPLTIYF.

The table lists this clonotype with many counts. The chain employs TRBV7-2 and TRBJ2-1; no reliable D call. Deletions cut 2 bases from V and 7 bases from J, with 12 bases between. CDR1 and CDR2 (germline): SGHTA, FQGNSA. The CDR3 contains 14 residues. The CDR3 DNA sequence: TGTGCCAGCAGCTTAAGTGCGGCCCCGAATGAGCAGTTCTTC. It yields the protein CASSLSAAPNEQFF.

Ten or more counts support this clonotype. The chain employs TRBV6-1 and TRBJ2-1; tentatively, D is TRBD2 (5 bases). CDR3 length: 14 residues. The germline V gene encodes CDR1 MNHNS and CDR2 SASEGT. Trimming removed 6 bases at V and 2 bases at J, with 11 bases between. CDR3 nucleotides: TGTGCCAGCAGGCCGCGGGCGACCTACAATGAGCAGTTCTTC. Translation: CASRPRATYNEQFF.

This clonotype came up many times. The chain uses TRBV7-2 and TRBJ2-3, with D unclear. Per the germline V gene, CDR1 is SGHTA and CDR2 is FQGNSA. Trimming removed 2 bases from V and 0 bases from J, with 18 bases in between. This CDR3 is built from 18 residues. CDR3 in amino acids: CASSLTPLLVTSTDTQYF. The CDR3 nucleotides read TGTGCCAGCAGCTTAACCCCCCTACTCGTCACTAGCACAGATACGCAGTATTTT. The whole variable domain, remainder taken from reference TRBV7-2 and TRBJ2-3, is GAGVSQSPSNKVTEKGKDVELRCDPISGHTALYWYRQSLGQGLEFLIYFQGNSAPDKSGLPSDRFSAERTGGSVSTLTIQRTQQEDSAVYLCASSLTPLLVTSTDTQYFGPGTRLTVL.

This clonotype was counted only a few times. The chain combines TRBV9 with TRBJ2-7, with D tentatively TRBD2 (5 bases). Trimming removed 4 bases at V and 4 bases at J, with 21 bases between. This CDR3 contains 16 residues. The germline V gene has CDR1 SGDLS and CDR2 YYNGEE. The CDR3 bases are TGTGCCAGCAGCCCCGGAGGATGGACCGCCCGGTACGAGCAGTACTTC. The encoded protein is CASSPGGWTARYEQYF. The complete variable domain, with remaining parts taken from reference TRBV9 and TRBJ2-7, reads DSGVTQTPKHLITATGQRVTLRCSPRSGDLSVYWYQQSLDQGLQFLIQYYNGEERAKGNILERFSAQQFPDLHSELNLSSLELGDSALYFCASSPGGWTARYEQYFGPGTRLTVT.

The chain employs TRBV7-2 and TRBJ1-2; D possibly corresponds to TRBD1 (6 bases). The CDR3 is made up of 15 amino acids. Trimming cost V 5 bases and J 7 bases, with 20 bases left between them. In germline, CDR1 is SGHTA, CDR2 FQGNSA. CDR3 region: CASSPGGSPARGYTF. CDR3 in DNA: TGTGCCAGCAGCCCCGGGGGCAGTCCTGCACGTGGCTACACCTTC.

This clonotype was observed many times. The chain combines TRBV7-9 with TRBJ2-4; 8 bases fit TRBD1. The germline gives CDR1 SEHNR, CDR2 FQNEAQ (reference sequence). The CDR3 runs 13 residues. J lost 7 bases, V lost 5 bases, and 4 bases had no gene match. CDR3 DNA sequence: TGTGCCAGCAGCCGACGACAGGGGAACATTCAGTACTTC. Translating it yields CASSRRQGNIQYF.

This clonotype was recorded at least ten times. The chain links TRBV2 to TRBJ1-2; a possible D gene is TRBD1 (5 bases). Germline assignment: CDR1 SNHLY and CDR2 FYNNEI. V was cut by 5 bases and J by 5 bases, with 12 bases left in between. The CDR3 spans 13 residues. The CDR3 spells CASSRDLSYGYTF. The CDR3 DNA follows: TGTGCCAGCAGTCGGGACCTCTCTTATGGCTACACCTTC. Full variable domain (outside the CDR3, taken from reference TRBV2 and TRBJ1-2): EPEVTQTPSHQVTQMGQEVILRCVPISNHLYFYWYRQILGQKVEFLVSFYNNEISEKSEIFDDQFSVERPDGSNFTLKIRSTKLEDSAMYFCASSRDLSYGYTFGSGTRLTVV.

This chain uses TRBV19 with TRBJ1-2; D unresolved. V lost 7 bases and J lost 6, with 18 bases in between. Germline V gene lookup returns CDR1 LNHDA and CDR2 SQIVND (reference sequence). The CDR3 loop spans 14 amino acids. The CDR3 nucleotides are TGTGCCAGTACCATAGGCCTTCTCGGGGATGGCTACACCTTC. It translates to CASTIGLLGDGYTF.

V gene TRBV15 combines with J gene TRBJ2-7; D remains unclear. The CDR3 runs 14 residues. Trimming stripped 8 bases from V and 1 base from J, with 15 bases between. Looked up from germline, CDR1 is LNHNV and CDR2 is YYDKDF (reference sequence). CDR3 sequence (DNA): TGTGCCACCCCCCGGCTGGGTCATTCCTACGAGCAGTACTTC. Translating gives CATPRLGHSYEQYF.

This rearrangement joins TRBV24-1 to TRBJ2-7, with 8 bases identical to TRBD1. The germline CDR1 and CDR2 sequences are KGHDR and SFDVKD. The CDR3 totals 13 residues. V shed 10 bases, J shed 3 bases, and the junction held 7 bases outside the gene matches. The DNA for the CDR3 is TGTGCCACGCAGTCCGGACAGGGCTACGAGCAGTACTTC. Translation gives CATQSGQGYEQYF.

This clonotype was seen ten or more times. The V call is TRBV10-3, the J call TRBJ2-3, with 7 bases that match TRBD2. CDR3 length equals 14 residues. CDR1 ENHRY and CDR2 SYGVKD come from the germline V gene. V shed 5 bases, J shed 6 bases, and the junction held 8 bases outside the gene matches. CDR3 sequence reads: CAISNGGGPDTQYF. The CDR3 DNA follows: TGTGCCATCAGTAACGGGGGAGGGCCGGATACGCAGTATTTT.

This clonotype was seen repeatedly, ten times or more. J is TRBJ2-1 and V is TRBV12-3 or TRBV12-4; the match to TRBD2 covers 11 bases. This CDR3 region has 15 residues. V was clipped by 6 bases and J by 0 bases; unmatched bases: 1. Written as DNA, the CDR3 is TGTGCCAGCAGCACTAGCGGGGGCTCCTACAATGAGCAGTTCTTC. It encodes CASSTSGGSYNEQFF.

Regarding this clonotype: Since a much larger clone is just one base distant, this may be a read error. This chain joins TRBV2 and TRBJ2-1; maybe TRBD2 (6 bases). V shed 7 bases and J shed 0 bases, with 13 bases lying between them. CDR3 length: 15 residues. CDR1 and CDR2 from the germline V gene are SNHLY and FYNNEI. Here the CDR3 DNA reads TGTGCCAGCACCCGAGGGCGGGGCTCCTACAATGAGCAGTTCTTC. It encodes CASTRGRGSYNEQFF. Together with reference TRBV2 and TRBJ2-1, the CDR3 gives the full variable domain: EPEVTQTPSHQVTQMGQEVILRCVPISNHLYFYWYRQILGQKVEFLVSFYNNEISEKSEIFDDQFSVERPDGSNFTLKIRSTKLEDSAMYFCASTRGRGSYNEQFFGPGTRLTVL.

There are many counts of this clonotype. This chain connects TRBV5-5 to TRBJ2-7; D not resolved. Trimming stripped 5 bases from V and 5 bases from J, with 14 bases between. Germline values: CDR1 SGHKS, CDR2 YYEKEE (reference sequence). The CDR3 has 13 residues. The CDR3 here is CASSPPGTHEQYF. Here the CDR3 DNA reads TGTGCCAGCAGTCCGCCGGGCACCCACGAGCAGTACTTC.

J is TRBJ1-4 and V is TRBV6-5; D gene uncertain. With 0 bases removed from V and 8 bases from J, the gap between germline ends came to 10 bases. The CDR3 covers 14 residues. CDR1 is MNHEY and CDR2 is SVGAGI in the germline V gene. The CDR3 here is CASSYSRVGEKLFF. The CDR3 DNA is TGTGCCAGCAGTTACTCACGGGTTGGGGAAAAACTGTTTTTT.

The table lists this clonotype with many counts. This sequence joins TRBV5-1 and TRBJ2-5, with 16 bases lining up with TRBD2. V trimming: 3 bases; J trimming: 5 bases; junction bases outside the gene matches: 7. This CDR3 comprises 17 residues. Germline V CDR1 and CDR2: SGHRS, YFSETQ. Here the CDR3 DNA reads TGCGCCAGCAGCTCTGGGACTAGCGGGAGGGCCGGGGAGACCCAGTACTTC. It encodes CASSSGTSGRAGETQYF. The variable domain in full, with the rest retrieved from reference TRBV5-1 and TRBJ2-5, is KAGVTQTPRYLIKTRGQQVTLSCSPISGHRSVSWYQQTPGQGLQFLFEYFSETQRNKGNFPGRFSGRQFSNSRSEMNVSTLELGDSALYLCASSSGTSGRAGETQYFGPGTRLLVL.

The V and J genes are TRBV10-3 and TRBJ2-3; 8 bases match TRBD2. There are 15 residues in the CDR3. Trimming took 3 bases from V and 1 from J; bases not matched to a gene: 3. Germline V gene lookup returns CDR1 ENHRY and CDR2 SYGVKD. The DNA for the CDR3 is TGTGCCATCAGTGATGTTAGCGGGGGCACAGATACGCAGTATTTT. This gives the protein CAISDVSGGTDTQYF.